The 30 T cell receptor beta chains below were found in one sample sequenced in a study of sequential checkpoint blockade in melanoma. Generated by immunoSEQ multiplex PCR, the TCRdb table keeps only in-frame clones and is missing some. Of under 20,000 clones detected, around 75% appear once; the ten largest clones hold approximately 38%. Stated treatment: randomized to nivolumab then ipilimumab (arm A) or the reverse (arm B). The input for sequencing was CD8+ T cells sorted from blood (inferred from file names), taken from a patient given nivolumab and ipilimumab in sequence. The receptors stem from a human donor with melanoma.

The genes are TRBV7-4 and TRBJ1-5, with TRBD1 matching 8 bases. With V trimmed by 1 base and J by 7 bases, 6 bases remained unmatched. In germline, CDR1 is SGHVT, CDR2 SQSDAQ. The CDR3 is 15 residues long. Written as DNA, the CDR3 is TGTGCCAGCAGCTTAGGGCAGGGGGCGAAGCAGCCCCAGCATTTT. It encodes CASSLGQGAKQPQHF.

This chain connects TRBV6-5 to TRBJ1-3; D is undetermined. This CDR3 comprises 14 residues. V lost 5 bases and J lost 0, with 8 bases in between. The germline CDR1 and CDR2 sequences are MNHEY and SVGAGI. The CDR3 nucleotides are TGTGCCAGCAGTCCAAGCCTCTCTGGAAACACCATATATTTT. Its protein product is CASSPSLSGNTIYF.

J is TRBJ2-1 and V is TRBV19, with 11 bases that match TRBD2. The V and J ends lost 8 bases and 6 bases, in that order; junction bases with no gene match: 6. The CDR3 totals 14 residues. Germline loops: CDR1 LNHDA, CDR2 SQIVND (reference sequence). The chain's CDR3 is CASGRLAGINEQFF. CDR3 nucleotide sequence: TGTGCCAGTGGGAGACTAGCGGGAATCAATGAGCAGTTCTTC.

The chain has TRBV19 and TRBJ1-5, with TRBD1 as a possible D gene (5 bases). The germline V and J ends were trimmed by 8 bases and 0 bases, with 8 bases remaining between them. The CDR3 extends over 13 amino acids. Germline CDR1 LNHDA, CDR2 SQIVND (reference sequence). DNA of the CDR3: TGTGCCAGTCGGACATATAGCAATCAGCCCCAGCATTTT. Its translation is CASRTYSNQPQHF. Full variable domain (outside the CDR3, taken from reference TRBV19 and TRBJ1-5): DGGITQSPKYLFRKEGQNVTLSCEQNLNHDAMYWYRQDPGQGLRLIYYSQIVNDFQKGDIAEGYSVSREKKESFPLTVTSAQKNPTAFYLCASRTYSNQPQHFGDGTRLSIL.

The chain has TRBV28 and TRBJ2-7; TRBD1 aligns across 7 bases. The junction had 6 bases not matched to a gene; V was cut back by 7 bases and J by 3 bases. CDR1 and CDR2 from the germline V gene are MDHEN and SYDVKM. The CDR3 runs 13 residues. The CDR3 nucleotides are TGTGCCAGCATGCGTGGGACAGACTACGAGCAGTACTTC. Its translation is CASMRGTDYEQYF.

DNA for the CDR3: TGCAGTGCTAGGATCGGCTACGAGCAGTACTTC. Protein: CSARIGYEQYF. V and J are TRBV20-1 and TRBJ2-7; D is unresolved. V gave up 3 bases and J gave up 3 bases, with 6 bases separating them. Germline V lookup: CDR1 DFQATT, CDR2 SNEGSKA (reference sequence). There are 11 residues in the CDR3.

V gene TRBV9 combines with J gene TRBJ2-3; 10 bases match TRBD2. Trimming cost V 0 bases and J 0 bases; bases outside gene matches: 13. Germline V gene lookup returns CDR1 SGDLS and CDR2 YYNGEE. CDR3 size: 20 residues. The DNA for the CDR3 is TGTGCCAGCAGCGTAGAGGAACGAGCGGGAGGGCCCTGGAGCACAGATACGCAGTATTTT. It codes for CASSVEERAGGPWSTDTQYF.

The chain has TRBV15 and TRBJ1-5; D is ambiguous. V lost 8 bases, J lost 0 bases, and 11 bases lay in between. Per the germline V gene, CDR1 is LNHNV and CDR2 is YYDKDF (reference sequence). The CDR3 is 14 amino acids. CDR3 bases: TGTGCCACCGGGAGGGCTATTAGCAATCAGCCCCAGCATTTT. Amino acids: CATGRAISNQPQHF.

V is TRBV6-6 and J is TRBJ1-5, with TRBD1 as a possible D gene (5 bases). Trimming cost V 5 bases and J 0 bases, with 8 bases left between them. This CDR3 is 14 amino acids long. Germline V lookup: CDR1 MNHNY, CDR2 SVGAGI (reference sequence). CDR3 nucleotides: TGTGCCAGCAGTACAGGTCCTAGCAATCAGCCCCAGCATTTT. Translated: CASSTGPSNQPQHF.

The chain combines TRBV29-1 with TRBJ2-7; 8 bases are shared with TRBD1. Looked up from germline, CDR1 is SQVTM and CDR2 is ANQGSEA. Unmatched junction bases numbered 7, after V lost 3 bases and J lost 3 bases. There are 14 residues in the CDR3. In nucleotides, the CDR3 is TGCAGCGTTGATTTGTCAGGGGGCGACTACGAGCAGTACTTC. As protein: CSVDLSGGDYEQYF.

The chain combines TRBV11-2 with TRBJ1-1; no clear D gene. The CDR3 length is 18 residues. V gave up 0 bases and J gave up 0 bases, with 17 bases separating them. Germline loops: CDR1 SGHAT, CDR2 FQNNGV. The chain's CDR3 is CASSLDRPRYYLNTEAFF. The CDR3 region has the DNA TGTGCCAGCAGCTTAGATCGCCCCAGATACTACTTGAACACTGAAGCTTTCTTT.

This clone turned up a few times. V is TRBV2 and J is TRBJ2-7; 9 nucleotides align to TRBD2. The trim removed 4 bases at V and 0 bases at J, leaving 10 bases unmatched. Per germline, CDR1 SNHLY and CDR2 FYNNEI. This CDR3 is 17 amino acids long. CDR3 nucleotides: TGTGCCAGCAGTGCAACGGCTACTAGCGGGCTCTCCTACGAGCAGTACTTC. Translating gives CASSATATSGLSYEQYF.

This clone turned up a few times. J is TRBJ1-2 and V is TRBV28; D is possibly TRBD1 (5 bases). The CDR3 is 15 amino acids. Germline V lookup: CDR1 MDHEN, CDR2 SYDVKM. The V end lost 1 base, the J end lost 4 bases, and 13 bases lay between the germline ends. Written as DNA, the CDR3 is TGTGCCAGCAGTTTATCAAGCGGGGGTTTCTATGGCTACACCTTC. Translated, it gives CASSLSSGGFYGYTF.

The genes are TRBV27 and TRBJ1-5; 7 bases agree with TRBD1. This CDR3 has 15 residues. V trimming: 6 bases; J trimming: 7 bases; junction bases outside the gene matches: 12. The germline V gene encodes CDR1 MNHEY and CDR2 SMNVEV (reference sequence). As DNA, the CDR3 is TGTGCCAGCAGAACTACAGGGGCCACGAACCAGCCCCAGCATTTT. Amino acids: CASRTTGATNQPQHF.

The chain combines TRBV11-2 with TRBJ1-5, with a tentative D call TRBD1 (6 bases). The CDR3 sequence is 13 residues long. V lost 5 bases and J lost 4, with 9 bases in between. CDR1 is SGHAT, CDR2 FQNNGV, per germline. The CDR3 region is CASSPGVNQPQHF. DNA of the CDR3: TGTGCCAGCAGCCCAGGGGTTAATCAGCCCCAGCATTTT.

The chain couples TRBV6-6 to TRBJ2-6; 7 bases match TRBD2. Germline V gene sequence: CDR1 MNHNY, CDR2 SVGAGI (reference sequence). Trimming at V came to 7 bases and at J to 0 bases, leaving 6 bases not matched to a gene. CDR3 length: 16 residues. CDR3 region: CASIRGVASGANVLTF. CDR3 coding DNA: TGTGCCAGCATACGGGGGGTTGCCTCTGGGGCCAACGTCCTGACTTTC.

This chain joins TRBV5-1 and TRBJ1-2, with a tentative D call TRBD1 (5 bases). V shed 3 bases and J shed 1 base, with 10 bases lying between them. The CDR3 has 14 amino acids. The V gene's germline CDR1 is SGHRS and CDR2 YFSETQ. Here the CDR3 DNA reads TGCGCCAGCAGCTCCTCAGGGATTAACTATGGCTACACCTTC. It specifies CASSSSGINYGYTF.

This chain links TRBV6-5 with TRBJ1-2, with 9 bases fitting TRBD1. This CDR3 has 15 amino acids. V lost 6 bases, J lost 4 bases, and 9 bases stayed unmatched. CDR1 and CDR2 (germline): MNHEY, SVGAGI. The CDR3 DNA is TGTGCCAGCAGCCCCCGGACAGGGGAGGCCTATGGCTACACCTTC. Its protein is CASSPRTGEAYGYTF.

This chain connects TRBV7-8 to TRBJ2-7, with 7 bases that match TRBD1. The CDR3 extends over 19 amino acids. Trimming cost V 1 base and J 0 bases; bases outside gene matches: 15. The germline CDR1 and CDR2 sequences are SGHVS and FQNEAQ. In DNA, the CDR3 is TGTGCCAGCAGCTTAGGCCGGGACAGCGAATCGCCTCTCTCCTACGAGCAGTACTTC. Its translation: CASSLGRDSESPLSYEQYF.

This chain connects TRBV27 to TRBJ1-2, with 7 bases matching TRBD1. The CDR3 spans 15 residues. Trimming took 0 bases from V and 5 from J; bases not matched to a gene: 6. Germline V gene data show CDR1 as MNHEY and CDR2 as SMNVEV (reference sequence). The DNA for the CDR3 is TGTGCCAGCAGTTTATCACGGACAGGCGTTTATGGCTACACCTTC. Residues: CASSLSRTGVYGYTF.

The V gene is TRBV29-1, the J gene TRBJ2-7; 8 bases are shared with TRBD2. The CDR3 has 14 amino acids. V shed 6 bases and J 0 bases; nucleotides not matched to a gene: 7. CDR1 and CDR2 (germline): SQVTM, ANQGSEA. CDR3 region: CSVSGRDNSYEQYF. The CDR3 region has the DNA TGCAGCGTCTCCGGGAGGGACAACTCCTACGAGCAGTACTTC.

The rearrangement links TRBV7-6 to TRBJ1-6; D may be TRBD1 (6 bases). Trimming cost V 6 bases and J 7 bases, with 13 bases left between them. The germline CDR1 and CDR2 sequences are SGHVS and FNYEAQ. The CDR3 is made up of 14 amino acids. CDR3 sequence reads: CASSLDSANSPLHF. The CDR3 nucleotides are TGTGCCAGCAGTTTGGACAGCGCCAATTCACCCCTCCACTTT.

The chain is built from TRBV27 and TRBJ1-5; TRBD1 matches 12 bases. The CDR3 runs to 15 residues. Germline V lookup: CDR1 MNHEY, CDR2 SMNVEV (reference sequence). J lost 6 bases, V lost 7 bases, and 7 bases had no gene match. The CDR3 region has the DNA TGTGCCAGCAAGAGAGGGACAGGGGGCCTTCAGCCCCAGCATTTT. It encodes CASKRGTGGLQPQHF.

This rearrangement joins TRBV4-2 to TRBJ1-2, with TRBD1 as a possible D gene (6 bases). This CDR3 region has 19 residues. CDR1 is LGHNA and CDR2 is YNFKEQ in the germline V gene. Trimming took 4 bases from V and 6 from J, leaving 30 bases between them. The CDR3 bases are TGTGCCAGCAGCCCTAGCCGTCTTCTTACAGGGACCGGAACGAATGGCTACACCTTC. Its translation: CASSPSRLLTGTGTNGYTF.

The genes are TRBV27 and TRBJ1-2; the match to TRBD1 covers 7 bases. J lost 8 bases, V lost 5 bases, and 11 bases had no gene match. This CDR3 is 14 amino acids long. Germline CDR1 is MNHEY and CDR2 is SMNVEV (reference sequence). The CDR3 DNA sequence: TGTGCCAGCAGTGTACGACAGGGCTTCCTGGGCTACACCTTC. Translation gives CASSVRQGFLGYTF.

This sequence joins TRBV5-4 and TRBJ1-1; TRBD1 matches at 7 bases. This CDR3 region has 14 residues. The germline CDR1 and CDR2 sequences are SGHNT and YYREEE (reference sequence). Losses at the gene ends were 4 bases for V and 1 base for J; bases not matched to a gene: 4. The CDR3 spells CASSPGTANTEAFF. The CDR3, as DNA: TGTGCCAGCAGCCCCGGGACAGCGAACACTGAAGCTTTCTTT.

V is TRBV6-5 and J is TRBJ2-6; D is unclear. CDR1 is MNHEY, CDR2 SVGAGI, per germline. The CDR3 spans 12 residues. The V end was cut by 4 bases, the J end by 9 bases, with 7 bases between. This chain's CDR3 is CASSSPNNVLTF. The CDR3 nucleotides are TGTGCCAGCAGTTCCCCAAACAACGTCCTGACTTTC.

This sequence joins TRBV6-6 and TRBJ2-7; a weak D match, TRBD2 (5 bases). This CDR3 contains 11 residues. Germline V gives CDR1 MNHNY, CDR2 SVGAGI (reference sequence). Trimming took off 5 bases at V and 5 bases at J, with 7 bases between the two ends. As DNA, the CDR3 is TGTGCCAGCAGTCCGCGGGACGAGCAGTACTTC. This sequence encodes CASSPRDEQYF.

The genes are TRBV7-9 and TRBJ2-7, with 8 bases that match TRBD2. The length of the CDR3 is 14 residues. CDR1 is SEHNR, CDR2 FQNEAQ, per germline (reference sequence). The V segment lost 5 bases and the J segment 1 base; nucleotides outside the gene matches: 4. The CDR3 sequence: CASSDGRVSYEQYF. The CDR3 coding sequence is TGTGCCAGCAGCGACGGGAGGGTGTCCTACGAGCAGTACTTC.

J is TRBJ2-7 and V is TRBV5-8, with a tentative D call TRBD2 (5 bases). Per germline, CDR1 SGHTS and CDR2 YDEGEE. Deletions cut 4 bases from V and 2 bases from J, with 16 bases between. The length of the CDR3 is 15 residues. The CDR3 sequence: CASSGPGKSPYEQYF. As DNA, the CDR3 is TGTGCCAGCAGCGGTCCGGGGAAAAGCCCCTACGAGCAGTACTTC.